This note documents a single TCR beta chain sequence. Its antigen remains unknown. With a much larger clone just one base away, this may be a read error. The sample comes from a study of T cells after yellow fever vaccination. Findings and caveats of the study: In FACS-sorted repertoires, abundant clonotypes from the bulk population could appear as contaminants.

TCRdb analysed the 5' RACE reads with MiXCR anew, one entry per CDR3 protein. Among around 180,000 distinct CDR3 sequences, about 6% were seen once, and the ten largest hold nearly 3%. Germline CDR1 LGHNA, CDR2 YSLEER. This CDR3 comprises 13 residues. The sequenced sample was CD4+ T cells sorted from PBMCs, obtained on the day of the first yellow fever vaccination. The origin of this receptor is a man aged 18 to 29 who received the YFV17D yellow fever vaccine. This rearrangement joins TRBV4-3 to TRBJ1-4; unclear D gene. CDR3 sequence reads: CAGSQRGSEKLFF. CDR3 in DNA: TGCGCCGGCAGCCAGAGAGGAAGTGAAAAACTGTTTTTT.